Here is one T cell receptor (beta chain) with its context. TCRdb recomputed calls from the 5' RACE reads with MiXCR, one row per CDR3 protein. The sample includes roughly 710,000 distinct CDR3 sequences, 6% to 6.5% of them seen just once. These data originate in a study of identical twins. The J segment lost 7 bases and the V segment lost 5 bases, leaving 13 bases of the junction unmatched. CDR3 size: 18 residues. Germline V gene sequence: CDR1 SGHAT, CDR2 FQDESV (reference sequence). Sequenced: naive T cells sorted from blood. The receptor was derived from a man aged 18 to 30 in good health. The rearrangement uses TRBV11-1 and TRBJ2-1; 14 bases are a match to TRBD2. The CDR3 protein is CASSPPGTSGSKRNEQFF. Here the CDR3 DNA reads TGTGCCAGCAGCCCGCCCGGGACTAGCGGGAGTAAACGGAATGAGCAGTTCTTC.